This T cell receptor (beta chain) stems from a study of CD8 T cells in Susac syndrome. Concerning this clonotype: Its cognate antigen is unknown.

Random hexamers were used to reverse transcribe an amount of roughly 0.5 to 1 ug RNA. The authors amplified TCR beta CDR3 across 54 Vbeta and 13 Jbeta using immunoSEQ multiplex PCR. TCRdb independently ran MiXCR on the immunoSEQ multiplex PCR reads; one entry per CDR3 protein. The sample lists fewer than 150,000 distinct CDR3 sequences; roughly 93% were seen once. Patients with stable or active relapsing-remitting disease, all of them treatment-naive, made up the multiple sclerosis controls. While CD8+ and CD4+ T cells were isolated negatively, TEMRA cells were enriched by FACS. Trimming cost V 3 bases and J 0 bases, with 11 bases left between them. In germline, CDR1 is MGHRA, CDR2 YSYEKL. This CDR3 comprises 15 residues. Points from the study as a whole: Only a relatively small number of individuals were included in the TCR sequencing and HLA analysis.

The sequence was collected from a human donor with multiple sclerosis. The sample comprised CD4+ T cells from PBMCs. The V gene is TRBV4-1, the J gene TRBJ1-2, with D maybe TRBD1 (6 bases). The CDR3 DNA follows: TGCGCCAGCAGCCACGAGGACAGACCTAACTATGGCTACACCTTC. It yields the protein CASSHEDRPNYGYTF.